One sample yielded the 13 T cell receptor beta chains listed below, sequenced in a study of control samples from healthy donors and cancer patients. Method: immunoSEQ multiplex PCR; TCRdb's copy keeps in-frame clones and lacks some. The data contain 120,000 to 150,000 clones, 80% to 95% of them seen just once; the ten biggest clones take up roughly 10%. Source material: blood. These receptors came from a man younger than 40 in good health.

The genes are TRBV6-5 and TRBJ1-2; 8 positions agree with TRBD1. CDR3 length: 13 amino acids. Per the germline V gene, CDR1 is MNHEY and CDR2 is SVGAGI. Trimming cost V 4 bases and J 5 bases; bases outside gene matches: 3. For the CDR3, the DNA is TGTGCCAGCAGTTCCGACAGGGGATATGGCTACACCTTC. Protein sequence: CASSSDRGYGYTF.

The chain combines TRBV7-9 with TRBJ2-2, with 9 positions matching TRBD2. Germline CDR1 reads SEHNR; CDR2 reads FQNEAQ (reference sequence). The CDR3 runs 17 residues. J was trimmed by 4 bases and V by 4 bases; bases with no gene match: 10. DNA of the CDR3: TGTGCCAGCAGCTACAACACGGGACTAGCCGTCACCGGGGAGCTGTTTTTT. Translation gives CASSYNTGLAVTGELFF.

The gene calls are TRBV7-9 and TRBJ1-1; D unclear. This CDR3 has 13 residues. V lost 4 bases and J lost 0, with 6 bases in between. Germline V lookup: CDR1 SEHNR, CDR2 FQNEAQ (reference sequence). CDR3 amino acids: CASSSNMNTEAFF. DNA for the CDR3: TGTGCCAGCAGCTCCAACATGAACACTGAAGCTTTCTTT.

This clone came up once. The rearrangement uses TRBV4-1 and TRBJ1-1, with a weak D call TRBD1 (6 bases). Germline V gives CDR1 MGHRA, CDR2 YSYEKL. V lost 5 bases, J lost 1 base, and 17 bases lay in between. The CDR3 totals 16 residues. The CDR3 DNA is TGCGCCAGCAGCTTCCTGGGGGGGGGCCAGAACACTGAAGCTTTCTTT. Protein sequence: CASSFLGGGQNTEAFF.

The V gene is TRBV19, the J gene TRBJ1-1, with 9 bases lining up with TRBD1. CDR1 and CDR2 from the germline V gene are LNHDA and SQIVND (reference sequence). The V segment lost 4 bases and the J segment 2 bases; nucleotides outside the gene matches: 5. This CDR3 is 15 amino acids long. The CDR3 here is CASSKRDRVNTEAFF. CDR3 bases: TGTGCCAGTAGTAAAAGGGACAGGGTAAACACTGAAGCTTTCTTT.

V and J are TRBV2 and TRBJ2-4; D is perhaps TRBD2 (6 bases). Germline CDR1 SNHLY, CDR2 FYNNEI. V was cut by 6 bases and J by 0 bases, with 12 bases left in between. This CDR3 spans 15 amino acids. This CDR3 reads CASREGRIAKNIQYF. CDR3 bases: TGTGCCAGCAGGGAGGGGCGGATAGCCAAAAACATTCAGTACTTC.

J is TRBJ1-2 and V is TRBV30; TRBD1 matches 7 bases. Germline lookup yields CDR1 GTSNPN and CDR2 SVGIG (reference sequence). This CDR3 contains 14 residues. The J segment lost 2 bases and the V segment lost 0 bases, leaving 3 bases of the junction unmatched. The CDR3 DNA reads as TGTGCCTGGAGTGTGGGCAGGGGGAACTATGGCTACACCTTC. Translating it yields CAWSVGRGNYGYTF.

This chain links TRBV24-1 with TRBJ2-7; 7 nucleotides align to TRBD1. CDR3 length: 11 residues. Losses at the gene ends were 8 bases for V and 4 bases for J; bases not matched to a gene: 1. Germline CDR1 and CDR2: KGHDR and SFDVKD. The CDR3 bases are TGTGCCACCACGACAGGGTACGAGCAGTACTTC. Residues: CATTTGYEQYF.

V usage is TRBV28 and J usage is TRBJ1-2; no clear D. The CDR3 sequence is 14 residues long. Per the germline V gene, CDR1 is MDHEN and CDR2 is SYDVKM. Trimming cost V 2 bases and J 4 bases, with 11 bases left between them. CDR3 coding DNA: TGTGCCAGCAGTTTAAATGGGCCTCTCTATGGCTACACCTTC. Translation gives CASSLNGPLYGYTF.

The chain uses TRBV5-6 and TRBJ1-3; D is uncertain. V was clipped by 1 base and J by 0 bases, with 11 bases between them. CDR1 is SGHDT, CDR2 YYEEEE, per germline. CDR3 size: 16 residues. Here the CDR3 DNA reads TGTGCCAGCAGCTTGTATCCGATTTTCTCTGGAAACACCATATATTTT. As protein: CASSLYPIFSGNTIYF.

The chain joins TRBV11-3 to TRBJ2-7; D gene uncertain. The CDR3 consists of 13 residues. Germline lookup yields CDR1 SGHNT and CDR2 YENEEA. The V and J ends lost 1 base and 6 bases respectively, with 10 bases between them. CDR3: CASSLVYRGEQYF. The CDR3 DNA follows: TGTGCCAGCAGCTTAGTCTACAGAGGCGAGCAGTACTTC.

The V gene is TRBV2, the J gene TRBJ1-3, with TRBD1 as a possible D gene (5 bases). Germline CDR1 and CDR2: SNHLY and FYNNEI. Deletions cut 5 bases from V and 2 bases from J, with 13 bases between. There are 15 residues in the CDR3. CDR3 nucleotide sequence: TGTGCCAGCAGTCCTATCGGGACTCCTGGAAACACCATATATTTT. Protein sequence: CASSPIGTPGNTIYF.

This sequence joins TRBV19 and TRBJ1-5; perhaps TRBD1 as D (5 bases). Germline lookup yields CDR1 LNHDA and CDR2 SQIVND (reference sequence). The CDR3 covers 12 residues. V was clipped by 9 bases and J by 6 bases, with 12 bases between them. CDR3 residues: CASDVGGQPQHF. CDR3 sequence (DNA): TGTGCCAGCGACGTGGGGGGTCAGCCCCAGCATTTT. The whole variable domain, remainder taken from reference TRBV19 and TRBJ1-5, is DGGITQSPKYLFRKEGQNVTLSCEQNLNHDAMYWYRQDPGQGLRLIYYSQIVNDFQKGDIAEGYSVSREKKESFPLTVTSAQKNPTAFYLCASDVGGQPQHFGDGTRLSIL.